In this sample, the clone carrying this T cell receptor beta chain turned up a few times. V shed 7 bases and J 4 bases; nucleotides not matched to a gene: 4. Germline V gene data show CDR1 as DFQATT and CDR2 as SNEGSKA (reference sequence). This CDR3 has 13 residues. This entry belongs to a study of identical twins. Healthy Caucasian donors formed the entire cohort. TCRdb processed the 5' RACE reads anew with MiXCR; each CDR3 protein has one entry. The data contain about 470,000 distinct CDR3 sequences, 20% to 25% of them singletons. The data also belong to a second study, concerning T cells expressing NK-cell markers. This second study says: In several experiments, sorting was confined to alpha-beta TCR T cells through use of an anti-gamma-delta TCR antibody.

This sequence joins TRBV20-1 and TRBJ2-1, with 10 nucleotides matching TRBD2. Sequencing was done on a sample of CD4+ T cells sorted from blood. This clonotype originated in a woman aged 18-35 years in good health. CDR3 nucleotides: TGCAGTGGACATAGCGGGAGGTACAATGAGCAGTTCTTC. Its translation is CSGHSGRYNEQFF.